Presented here are 21 T cell receptor beta chains from one specimen sequenced in a study of T-cell reconstitution after alpha-beta-depleted transplantation in children. Library preparation (for TCRbeta) was performed with unique molecular identifiers. TCRdb re-called the PCR reads through MiXCR, storing one row per CDR3 protein. Among approximately 800,000 distinct CDR3 sequences listed, roughly 15% were seen once. Sequenced here: PBMCs, mostly from graft donor cells, sampled 360 days after TCRalphabeta/CD19-depleted stem cell transplant. The receptors were gathered from a male patient younger than 18 who had a stem cell transplant for acute lymphoblastic leukemia, so the T cells may come from the graft donor.

This clonotype was seen a few times. The rearrangement uses TRBV20-1 and TRBJ2-1; 11 nucleotides line up with TRBD2. V was clipped by 7 bases and J by 2 bases; unmatched bases: 7. This CDR3 is 15 amino acids long. CDR1 DFQATT and CDR2 SNEGSKA come from the germline V gene (reference sequence). The CDR3 spells CSGPRLAGPYNEQFF. The CDR3 bases are TGCAGTGGTCCTCGACTAGCGGGACCCTACAATGAGCAGTTCTTC.

The V and J genes are TRBV3-1 and TRBJ2-1, with a possible D match to TRBD2 (6 bases). Trimming took 10 bases from V and 10 from J, leaving 26 bases between them. Germline V CDR1 and CDR2: LGHDT, YNNKEL (reference sequence). The CDR3 is 15 residues long. CDR3 loop: CATCQVYTGVDEQFF. The CDR3 DNA is TGTGCCACCTGCCAGGTATACACGGGAGTGGACGAGCAGTTCTTC.

This chain joins TRBV20-1 and TRBJ1-1; 7 positions agree with TRBD1. Per germline, CDR1 DFQATT and CDR2 SNEGSKA (reference sequence). Trimming took 3 bases from V and 6 from J; bases not matched to a gene: 10. This CDR3 has 14 residues. CDR3 protein: CSASVRGLVAEAFF. Written as DNA, the CDR3 is TGCAGTGCTAGCGTTAGGGGGCTGGTCGCTGAAGCTTTCTTT.

This clonotype appeared a few times. The chain has TRBV10-3 and TRBJ1-5, with D possibly being TRBD1 (5 bases). V lost 7 bases, J lost 5 bases, and 12 bases lay in between. Germline CDR1 and CDR2: ENHRY and SYGVKD. This CDR3 region has 13 residues. As DNA, the CDR3 is TGTGCCATCACCCGGGACGGGGATCAGCCCCAGCATTTT. It yields the protein CAITRDGDQPQHF.

The J gene is TRBJ2-1, the V gene TRBV5-1, with 7 bases identical to TRBD2. Trimming took 1 base from V and 8 from J; bases not matched to a gene: 6. Germline V gene data show CDR1 as SGHRS and CDR2 as YFSETQ. The CDR3 contains 14 residues. Here the CDR3 reads CASSLQAGPHEQFF. The CDR3 bases are TGCGCCAGCAGCTTGCAAGCGGGACCTCATGAGCAGTTCTTC. Supplemented by reference TRBV5-1 and TRBJ2-1, the full variable domain reads KAGVTQTPRYLIKTRGQQVTLSCSPISGHRSVSWYQQTPGQGLQFLFEYFSETQRNKGNFPGRFSGRQFSNSRSEMNVSTLELGDSALYLCASSLQAGPHEQFFGPGTRLTVL.

The CDR3 is CSVEDGPTNYGYTF. CDR3 DNA: TGCAGCGTTGAAGACGGGCCTACTAACTATGGCTACACCTTC. The chain is built from TRBV29-1 and TRBJ1-2; D gene uncertain. The germline gives CDR1 SQVTM, CDR2 ANQGSEA. Trimming shortened V by 0 bases and J by 0 bases, and 8 bases separated the two germline ends. The CDR3 is 14 amino acids.

The rearrangement uses TRBV10-3 and TRBJ2-7, with TRBD1 as a possible D gene (6 bases). Trimming cost V 0 bases and J 1 base, with 10 bases left between them. This CDR3 has 15 amino acids. Germline CDR1 is ENHRY and CDR2 is SYGVKD. The chain's CDR3 is CAISESQGRSYEQYF. The CDR3 DNA reads TGTGCCATCAGTGAGTCACAGGGAAGGTCCTACGAGCAGTACTTC.

This clonotype appeared once. The genes are TRBV11-2 and TRBJ1-1; no clear D. V lost 5 bases, J lost 0 bases, and 7 bases lay in between. This CDR3 has 13 amino acids. Germline V gene data show CDR1 as SGHAT and CDR2 as FQNNGV. The CDR3 sequence: CASSPDMNTEAFF. CDR3 bases: TGTGCCAGCAGCCCTGATATGAACACTGAAGCTTTCTTT.

This clonotype was counted between two and nine times. This chain joins TRBV18 and TRBJ2-7; D gene uncertain. Deletions cut 6 bases from V and 2 bases from J, with 14 bases between. Germline V lookup: CDR1 KGHSH, CDR2 LQKENI. This CDR3 comprises 14 residues. In DNA, the CDR3 is TGTGCCAGCTCCTTTATTGACGGACCCTACGAGCAGTACTTC. This translates into CASSFIDGPYEQYF.

The sample holds many counts of this clonotype. This chain links TRBV7-3 with TRBJ2-3; 10 bases match TRBD2. Per germline, CDR1 SGHTA and CDR2 FQGTGA. The CDR3 extends over 15 amino acids. J gave up 0 bases and V 5 bases, and 2 bases lay outside the gene matches. CDR3 nucleotide sequence: TGTGCCAGCAGCAAACTAGCGGGAAGCACAGATACGCAGTATTTT. Its protein is CASSKLAGSTDTQYF. The full variable domain, completed using reference TRBV7-3 and TRBJ2-3, is GAGVSQTPSNKVTEKGKYVELRCDPISGHTALYWYRQSLGQGPEFLIYFQGTGAADDSGLPNDRFFAVRPEGSVSTLKIQRTERGDSAVYLCASSKLAGSTDTQYFGPGTRLTVL.

The J gene is TRBJ2-1, the V gene TRBV11-2; D gene uncertain. The CDR3 loop spans 17 amino acids. CDR1 and CDR2 (germline): SGHAT, FQNNGV. Trimming took 5 bases from V and 1 from J, leaving 18 bases between them. CDR3 region: CASSLSLWSGSYNEQFF. Here the CDR3 DNA reads TGTGCCAGCAGCCTCTCCCTCTGGTCCGGGTCCTACAATGAGCAGTTCTTC.

The chain couples TRBV12-3 or TRBV12-4 to TRBJ1-2; D is possibly TRBD1 (5 bases). The length of the CDR3 is 15 residues. Trimming took 1 base from V and 1 from J, leaving 10 bases between them. The CDR3 DNA is TGTGCCAGCAGTTTAGGCGGGACGGATAACTATGGCTACACCTTC. Protein sequence: CASSLGGTDNYGYTF.

V is TRBV12-3 or TRBV12-4 and J is TRBJ1-5, with D maybe TRBD1 (6 bases). The CDR3 is 16 amino acids. The ends were cut back, 3 bases at V and 0 bases at J, with 12 bases in the middle. CDR3 sequence reads: CASSFGGAYSNQPQHF. In nucleotides, the CDR3 is TGTGCCAGCAGTTTCGGGGGGGCCTATAGCAATCAGCCCCAGCATTTT.

This chain links TRBV6-2 or TRBV6-3 with TRBJ2-7; maybe TRBD1 (6 bases). The length of the CDR3 is 15 residues. CDR1 MNHEY and CDR2 SVGEGT come from the germline V gene. The ends were cut back, 2 bases at V and 4 bases at J, with 15 bases in the middle. In nucleotides, the CDR3 is TGTGCCAGCAGTTACAGGGACACCGCCGCTTACGAGCAGTACTTC. It translates to CASSYRDTAAYEQYF.

This chain connects TRBV20-1 to TRBJ2-3, with D hard to call. Per the germline V gene, CDR1 is DFQATT and CDR2 is SNEGSKA (reference sequence). V was cut by 6 bases and J by 7 bases, with 8 bases left in between. The CDR3 extends over 10 amino acids. This chain's CDR3 is CSAKAHTQYF. The CDR3 DNA is TGCAGTGCCAAAGCCCATACGCAGTATTTT.

This clonotype was found a few times. J is TRBJ1-5 and V is TRBV29-1; TRBD1 is a possible D gene (6 bases). CDR1 is SQVTM and CDR2 is ANQGSEA in the germline V gene. The CDR3 covers 13 residues. The germline V and J ends were trimmed by 5 bases and 5 bases, with 13 bases remaining between them. The CDR3 coding sequence is TGCAGCGTTAGGGGGGCGGGTTATCAGCCCCAGCATTTT. This sequence encodes CSVRGAGYQPQHF.

The CDR3 region is CASSPLTGVETQYF. Written as DNA, the CDR3 is TGTGCCAGCAGCCCATTGACAGGGGTAGAGACCCAGTACTTC. The V and J genes are TRBV7-6 and TRBJ2-5; 8 nucleotides agree with TRBD1. V shed 5 bases and J 4 bases; nucleotides not matched to a gene: 6. CDR1 and CDR2 from the germline V gene are SGHVS and FNYEAQ. This CDR3 contains 14 residues.

The CDR3 here is CASSLVLALSGELFF. The CDR3 region has the DNA TGCGCCAGCAGCTTGGTTCTAGCGCTGAGCGGGGAGCTGTTTTTT. This chain joins TRBV5-1 and TRBJ2-2; D perhaps matches TRBD2 (6 bases). V lost 0 bases to trimming and J lost 7 bases, with 13 bases between them. Per the germline V gene, CDR1 is SGHRS and CDR2 is YFSETQ. The CDR3 length is 15 residues.

This clonotype appeared a few times. CDR3: CASSFSSGANPTGELFF. The DNA for the CDR3 is TGTGCCAGCAGCTTTTCGAGCGGGGCCAACCCCACCGGGGAGCTGTTTTTT. The V and J genes are TRBV7-2 and TRBJ2-2, with 7 bases that match TRBD2. CDR1 is SGHTA and CDR2 is FQGNSA in the germline V gene. The junction had 11 bases not matched to a gene; V was cut back by 3 bases and J by 4 bases. This CDR3 comprises 17 residues.

In its sample, this clonotype was seen a few times. The rearrangement links TRBV19 to TRBJ2-5; D is unclear. V was pared by 10 bases and J by 1 base, with 13 bases between. CDR1 is LNHDA, CDR2 SQIVND, per germline (reference sequence). CDR3 length: 13 residues. CDR3 region: CAIRPRIQETQYF. CDR3 nucleotide sequence: TGTGCCATCCGTCCTAGGATCCAAGAGACCCAGTACTTC.

The genes are TRBV7-2 and TRBJ2-1; 13 nucleotides line up with TRBD2. The CDR3 totals 17 residues. V was clipped by 5 bases and J by 2 bases; unmatched bases: 6. Germline V CDR1 and CDR2: SGHTA, FQGNSA. For the CDR3, the DNA is TGTGCCAGCAGCCTTAGTGGGACTAGCGGGACCTACAATGAGCAGTTCTTC. This sequence encodes CASSLSGTSGTYNEQFF.